The TCR beta chain described here comes from a study of CD8 T cells in ankylosing spondylitis. Study-wide results and caveats: About 8 highly homologous variants made up a TCR beta motif, and this motif appeared characteristic of ankylosing spondylitis blood.

TCRdb redid the calling of the 5' RACE reads with MiXCR, one entry per CDR3 protein. This sample has some 840,000 distinct CDR3 sequences; about an eighth occur once, and the top ten carry around 0.51%. This clonotype was counted ten times or more. The antigen remains unidentified. This clonotype originated in a male donor with ankylosing spondylitis. Material for sequencing was blood, either unsorted or a sorted T cell fraction (not recorded which).

The CDR3 loop reads CASSPRAREEGYTF. The DNA of the CDR3 is TGCGCCAGCAGCCCCCGCGCGAGGGAGGAGGGCTACACCTTC. The chain links TRBV4-3 to TRBJ1-2; D not resolved. The CDR3 covers 14 residues. V lost 4 bases to trimming and J lost 8 bases, with 17 bases between them. The germline V gene encodes CDR1 LGHNA and CDR2 YSLEER.